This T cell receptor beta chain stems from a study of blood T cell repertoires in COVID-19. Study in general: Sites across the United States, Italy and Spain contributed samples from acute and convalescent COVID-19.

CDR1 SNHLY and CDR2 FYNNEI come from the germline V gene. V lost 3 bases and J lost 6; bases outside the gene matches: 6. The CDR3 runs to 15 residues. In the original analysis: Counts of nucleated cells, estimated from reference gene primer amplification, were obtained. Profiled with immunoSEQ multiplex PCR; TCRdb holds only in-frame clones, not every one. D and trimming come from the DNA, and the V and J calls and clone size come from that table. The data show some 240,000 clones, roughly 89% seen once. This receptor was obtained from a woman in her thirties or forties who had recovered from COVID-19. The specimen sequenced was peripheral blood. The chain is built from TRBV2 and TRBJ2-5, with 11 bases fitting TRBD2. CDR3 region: CASSETSGAPQTQYF. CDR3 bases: TGTGCCAGCAGTGAGACTAGCGGGGCGCCACAGACCCAGTACTTC.